The 16 T cell receptor beta chains listed next were all sequenced from one sample in a study of shared clonotypes between healthy human individuals. The data were produced by immunoSEQ multiplex PCR, yet TCRdb's version contains in-frame clones alone and is incomplete. The repertoire holds a few million clones, with almost 96% as singletons. The sequenced sample was naive CD4+ T cells sorted from blood. Subset specified: CD45RA+ positively selected. These receptors came from a man between 18 and 35 years old in good health.

The rearrangement links TRBV10-1 to TRBJ2-3; unclear D gene. CDR3 length: 12 amino acids. CDR1 is WNHNN and CDR2 is SYGVQD in the germline V gene (reference sequence). V shed 6 bases and J shed 8 bases, with 12 bases lying between them. This CDR3 reads CASSESSGTQYF. The CDR3, as DNA: TGCGCCAGCAGCGAATCGAGTGGTACGCAGTATTTT.

The rearrangement uses TRBV18 and TRBJ2-7, with 10 nucleotides matching TRBD1. Germline V lookup: CDR1 KGHSH, CDR2 LQKENI. This CDR3 is built from 14 residues. The V segment lost 5 bases and the J segment 6 bases; nucleotides outside the gene matches: 7. The CDR3, as DNA: TGTGCCAGCTCAGCCGGGACAGGGGTTATCGAGCAGTACTTC. Translated, it gives CASSAGTGVIEQYF.

CDR3 region: CASSLYPTGGSNQPQHF. CDR3 coding DNA: TGTGCCAGCAGTTTGTACCCGACAGGGGGTAGCAATCAGCCCCAGCATTTT. This chain joins TRBV28 and TRBJ1-5; 9 bases are a match to TRBD1. Trimming removed 3 bases from V and 0 bases from J; junction bases left unmatched: 6. Germline V lookup: CDR1 MDHEN, CDR2 SYDVKM. CDR3 size: 17 residues.

V gene TRBV28 combines with J gene TRBJ2-5; D uncertain. The germline CDR1 and CDR2 sequences are MDHEN and SYDVKM. V was shortened by 2 bases and J by 1 base, with 8 bases between the two germline ends. The CDR3 contains 14 residues. The CDR3 coding sequence is TGTGCCAGCAGTTTACGGCGGATCCAAGAGACCCAGTACTTC. This encodes CASSLRRIQETQYF.

The chain is built from TRBV28 and TRBJ1-5; D is undetermined. In germline, CDR1 is MDHEN, CDR2 SYDVKM. Trimming removed 5 bases at V and 0 bases at J, with 8 bases between. The CDR3 loop spans 14 amino acids. The CDR3 spells CASSPHHSNQPQHF. The CDR3 nucleotides read TGTGCCAGCAGTCCTCACCATAGCAATCAGCCCCAGCATTTT. Combining the CDR3 with reference TRBV28 and TRBJ1-5 gives the whole variable domain DVKVTQSSRYLVKRTGEKVFLECVQDMDHENMFWYRQDPGLGLRLIYFSYDVKMKEKGDIPEGYSVSREKKERFSLILESASTNQTSMYLCASSPHHSNQPQHFGDGTRLSIL.

V usage is TRBV18 and J usage is TRBJ1-5; D is perhaps TRBD1 (6 bases). Trimming shortened V by 2 bases and J by 1 base, and 9 bases separated the two germline ends. Germline loops: CDR1 KGHSH, CDR2 LQKENI. The CDR3 length is 15 residues. The DNA of the CDR3 is TGTGCCAGCTCACCAACAGGGCCGAGCAATCAGCCCCAGCATTTT. Translated: CASSPTGPSNQPQHF.

The J gene is TRBJ2-1, the V gene TRBV28; 11 bases are a match to TRBD1. The CDR3 extends over 15 amino acids. V lost 7 bases to trimming and J lost 6 bases; unmatched junction nucleotides: 8. Germline V gene lookup returns CDR1 MDHEN and CDR2 SYDVKM. CDR3 coding DNA: TGTGCCAGCACCATACCGGGACAGGGGGGCAATGAGCAGTTCTTC. Protein product: CASTIPGQGGNEQFF. Based on the CDR3 plus reference TRBV28 and TRBJ2-1, the full variable domain is DVKVTQSSRYLVKRTGEKVFLECVQDMDHENMFWYRQDPGLGLRLIYFSYDVKMKEKGDIPEGYSVSREKKERFSLILESASTNQTSMYLCASTIPGQGGNEQFFGPGTRLTVL.

The rearrangement links TRBV7-9 to TRBJ1-2, with a weak D call TRBD1 (5 bases). Trimming took off 7 bases at V and 7 bases at J, with 22 bases between the two ends. Per the germline V gene, CDR1 is SEHNR and CDR2 is FQNEAQ (reference sequence). There are 15 residues in the CDR3. The CDR3 loop is CASTPRGRVEGGYTF. The CDR3 DNA follows: TGTGCCAGCACCCCGAGGGGCAGGGTAGAAGGTGGCTACACCTTC.

The V and J genes are TRBV28 and TRBJ1-1; no reliable D call. V was clipped by 2 bases and J by 1 base, with 14 bases between them. The CDR3 runs to 16 residues. CDR1 and CDR2 (germline): MDHEN, SYDVKM. The CDR3, as DNA: TGTGCCAGCAGTTTACAAGGAAAGTCAGCGAACACTGAAGCTTTCTTT. Protein product: CASSLQGKSANTEAFF. The full variable domain, in which reference TRBV28 and TRBJ1-1 provide the parts outside the CDR3, is DVKVTQSSRYLVKRTGEKVFLECVQDMDHENMFWYRQDPGLGLRLIYFSYDVKMKEKGDIPEGYSVSREKKERFSLILESASTNQTSMYLCASSLQGKSANTEAFFGQGTRLTVV.

V is TRBV4-1 and J is TRBJ1-1; D may be TRBD1 (6 bases). The CDR3 spans 14 residues. The germline V gene has CDR1 MGHRA and CDR2 YSYEKL. With 1 base removed from V and 7 bases from J, the gap between germline ends came to 13 bases. The CDR3 DNA reads TGCGCCAGCAGCCAAGGCAGGGGTTACGATGAAGCTTTCTTT. This codes for CASSQGRGYDEAFF.

V and J are TRBV7-9 and TRBJ2-5, with 11 bases aligning to TRBD2. J lost 5 bases, V lost 3 bases, and 5 bases had no gene match. Germline V lookup: CDR1 SEHNR, CDR2 FQNEAQ (reference sequence). The CDR3 runs 15 residues. CDR3 region: CASSLASGGRETQYF. CDR3 coding DNA: TGTGCCAGCAGCTTGGCTAGCGGGGGGCGGGAGACCCAGTACTTC.

The gene calls are TRBV2 and TRBJ2-2; no clear D. With 8 bases removed from V and 4 bases from J, the gap between germline ends came to 14 bases. The CDR3 totals 14 residues. Germline CDR1 is SNHLY and CDR2 is FYNNEI. The CDR3 is CASFLEMGTGELFF. In nucleotides, the CDR3 is TGTGCCAGCTTCTTAGAGATGGGCACCGGGGAGCTGTTTTTT. Full variable domain (remainder filled in from reference TRBV2 and TRBJ2-2): EPEVTQTPSHQVTQMGQEVILRCVPISNHLYFYWYRQILGQKVEFLVSFYNNEISEKSEIFDDQFSVERPDGSNFTLKIRSTKLEDSAMYFCASFLEMGTGELFFGEGSRLTVL.

This chain links TRBV28 with TRBJ2-4; D tentatively fits TRBD1 or TRBD2 (6 bases each). CDR1 and CDR2 from the germline V gene are MDHEN and SYDVKM. V lost 11 bases and J lost 0, with 23 bases in between. This CDR3 contains 17 residues. CDR3 nucleotide sequence: TGTGCCGCAGGGGCCAATTTGCGGGGACTAGCCAAAAACATTCAGTACTTC. Translating gives CAAGANLRGLAKNIQYF.

Notes on this clone: At one of its ends the junction is not consistent with the germline gene, which may arise from a read error. This rearrangement joins TRBV11-2 to TRBJ1-5; 7 bases align to TRBD1. This CDR3 has 14 residues. CDR1 and CDR2 (germline): SGHAT, FQNNGV. Here the CDR3 reads CASSVDRDDQPQHF. In DNA, the CDR3 is TGTGCCAGCAGCGTAGACAGGGACGATCAGCCCCAGCATTTT.

The chain uses TRBV28 and TRBJ1-1, with TRBD1 matching 11 bases. The junction had 4 bases not matched to a gene; V was cut back by 6 bases and J by 1 base. The germline gives CDR1 MDHEN, CDR2 SYDVKM. This CDR3 has 15 amino acids. The CDR3: CASRGQGVSNTEAFF. The CDR3 DNA reads as TGTGCCAGCAGGGGACAGGGGGTTTCGAACACTGAAGCTTTCTTT.

This clone was counted once. This sequence joins TRBV7-3 and TRBJ1-1; D is uncertain. Trimming shortened V by 4 bases and J by 4 bases, and 19 bases separated the two germline ends. Germline V gene sequence: CDR1 SGHTA, CDR2 FQGTGA. There are 16 residues in the CDR3. CDR3 region: CASSSWSLGGITEAFF. As DNA, the CDR3 is TGTGCCAGCAGCTCGTGGTCTCTGGGCGGGATCACTGAAGCTTTCTTT.